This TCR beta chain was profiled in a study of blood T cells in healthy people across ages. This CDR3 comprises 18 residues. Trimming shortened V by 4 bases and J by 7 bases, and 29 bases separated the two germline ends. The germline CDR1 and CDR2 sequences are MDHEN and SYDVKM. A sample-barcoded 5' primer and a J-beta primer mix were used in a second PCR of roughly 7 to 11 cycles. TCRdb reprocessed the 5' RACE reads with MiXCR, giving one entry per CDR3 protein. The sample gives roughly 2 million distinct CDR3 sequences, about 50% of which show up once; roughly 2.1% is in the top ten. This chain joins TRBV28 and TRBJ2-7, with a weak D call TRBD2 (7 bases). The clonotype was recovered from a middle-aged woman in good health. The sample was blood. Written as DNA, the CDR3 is TGTGCCAGCAGTTCCACCAGTAGTGGCGGGGGCGACTACAATGAGCAGTACTTC. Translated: CASSSTSSGGGDYNEQYF.